This T cell receptor beta chain derives from a study of graft-versus-host responses after intestinal transplantation. As to this clone: What it binds is unknown.

CDR3 size: 17 residues. Between the trimmed V and J ends, which lost 0 bases and 1 base, there was a span of 16 bases. Germline V gene data show CDR1 as SGHRS and CDR2 as YFSETQ. Profiling relied on immunoSEQ multiplex PCR, and the TCRdb table lists in-frame clones only, not all of them. The data show 70,000 to 95,000 clones, over 80% seen once. The sequenced sample was unstimulated CD8+ T cells sorted from spleen or lymph node cells, obtained before transplant. The V and J genes are TRBV5-1 and TRBJ2-5; D possibly corresponds to TRBD1 (5 bases). The sequence came from a human donor who was the organ donor for an intestinal transplant. The CDR3 spells CASSLGGVWQLQETQYF. In DNA form, the CDR3 reads TGCGCCAGCAGCTTGGGGGGCGTATGGCAGCTCCAAGAGACCCAGTACTTC.